This TCR beta chain was found in a study of cytomegalovirus exposure and HLA in healthy donors. Study summary: An earlier analysis identified 117 million unique TCR beta sequences in about 200 million T cells. Findings of the study overall: Productive status was seen about 90% or about 30% of the time for most TCR beta V segments in an earlier analysis. Looking again later, the authors saw that most CMV-associated TCR beta chains seemed HLA-restricted. Reports indicate that TCR beta sequences accurately predicted the HLA-A and HLA-B alleles of most subjects.

Per germline, CDR1 MDHEN and CDR2 SYDVKM. This CDR3 has 15 amino acids. With 4 bases removed from V and 0 bases from J, the gap between germline ends came to 10 bases. PCR amplification relied on 60 Vbeta primers (plus 13 Jbeta primers). TCRdb's copy holds only in-frame clones and misses some; the assay was immunoSEQ multiplex PCR. The sample lists approximately 150,000 clones; roughly 79% were seen once. About this clone itself: As yet, its antigen is unknown.

What was sequenced was PBMCs. The chain links TRBV28 to TRBJ2-1, with D possibly TRBD1 on 6 matching bases. The clonotype comes from a woman aged 18-30 years in good health and CMV-seropositive. The CDR3 DNA reads TGTGCCAGCAGTTCCCAGGGGAGCTCCTACAATGAGCAGTTCTTC. The encoded protein is CASSSQGSSYNEQFF.